This T cell receptor (beta chain) was sequenced in a study of cytomegalovirus exposure and HLA in healthy donors. Study results and limitations: A highly shared variant cluster was judged a likely technical artifact. According to reports, the classifier identified cytomegalovirus status with high specificity and sensitivity. Previous analysis showed most TCR beta V segments were productive about 90% or about 30% of the time.

Points on this clone: The antigen is undetermined.

The PCR had 60 Vbeta and 13 Jbeta primers. Sequencing used immunoSEQ multiplex PCR; TCRdb keeps in-frame clones, though not all of them. The sample has around 130,000 clones, roughly 80% seen once. The ends were cut back, 6 bases at V and 5 bases at J, with 11 bases in the middle. CDR1 and CDR2 from the germline V gene are SQVTM and ANQGSEA. This CDR3 is built from 12 residues. Sequencing was done on a sample of PBMCs. The gene calls are TRBV29-1 and TRBJ2-1; TRBD2 might be the D (5 bases). The sequence was obtained from a female donor in good health and CMV-seronegative. CDR3 in DNA: TGCAGCGTAGGGAAGAGGGACAATGAGCAGTTCTTC. It encodes CSVGKRDNEQFF.